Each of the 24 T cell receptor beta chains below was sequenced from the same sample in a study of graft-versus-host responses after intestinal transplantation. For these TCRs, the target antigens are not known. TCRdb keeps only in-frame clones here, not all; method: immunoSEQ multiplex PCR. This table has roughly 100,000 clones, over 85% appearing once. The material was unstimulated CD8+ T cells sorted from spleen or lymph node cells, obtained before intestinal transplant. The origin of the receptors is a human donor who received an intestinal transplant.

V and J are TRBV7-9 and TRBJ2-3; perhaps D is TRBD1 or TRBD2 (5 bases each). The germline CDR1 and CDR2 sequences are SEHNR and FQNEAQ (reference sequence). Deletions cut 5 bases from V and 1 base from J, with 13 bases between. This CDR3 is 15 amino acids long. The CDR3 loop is CASSRLGAGTDTQYF. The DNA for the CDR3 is TGTGCCAGCAGCCGTCTCGGGGCCGGCACAGATACGCAGTATTTT.

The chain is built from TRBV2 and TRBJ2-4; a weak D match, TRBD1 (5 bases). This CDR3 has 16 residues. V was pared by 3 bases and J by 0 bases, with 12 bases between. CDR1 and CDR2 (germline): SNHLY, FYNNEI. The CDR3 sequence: CASSERQTLAKNIQYF. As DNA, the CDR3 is TGTGCCAGCAGTGAGCGACAGACTTTAGCCAAAAACATTCAGTACTTC.

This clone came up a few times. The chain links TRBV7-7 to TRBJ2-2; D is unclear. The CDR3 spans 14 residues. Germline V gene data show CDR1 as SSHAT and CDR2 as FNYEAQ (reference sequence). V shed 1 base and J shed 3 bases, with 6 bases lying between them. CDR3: CASSLGLDTGELFF. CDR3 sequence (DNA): TGTGCCAGCAGCTTAGGCCTCGACACCGGGGAGCTGTTTTTT. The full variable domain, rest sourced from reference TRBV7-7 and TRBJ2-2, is GAGVSQSPRYKVTKRGQDVTLRCDPISSHATLYWYQQALGQGPEFLTYFNYEAQPDKSGLPSDRFSAERPEGSISTLTIQRTEQRDSAMYRCASSLGLDTGELFFGEGSRLTVL.

The CDR3: CASSEPTEGTGELFF. The CDR3 bases are TGTGCCAGCAGCGAACCTACAGAAGGGACCGGGGAGCTGTTTTTT. The chain carries TRBV11-3 and TRBJ2-2; D not certain. Germline values: CDR1 SGHNT, CDR2 YENEEA. This CDR3 has 15 residues. V was cut by 5 bases and J by 5 bases, with 15 bases left in between. Together with reference TRBV11-3 and TRBJ2-2, the CDR3 gives the full variable domain: EAGVVQSPRYKIIEKKQPVAFWCNPISGHNTLYWYLQNLGQGPELLIRYENEEAVDDSQLPKDRFSAERLKGVDSTLKIQPAELGDSAVYLCASSEPTEGTGELFFGEGSRLTVL.

In DNA form, the CDR3 reads TGTGCCAGCAGGAACCTGTACAGGGTTGACAATGAGCAGTTCTTC. It yields the protein CASRNLYRVDNEQFF. The chain couples TRBV27 to TRBJ2-1; D is perhaps TRBD1 (6 bases). This CDR3 has 15 amino acids. The V and J ends lost 6 bases and 5 bases respectively, with 17 bases between them. Germline CDR1 MNHEY, CDR2 SMNVEV (reference sequence).

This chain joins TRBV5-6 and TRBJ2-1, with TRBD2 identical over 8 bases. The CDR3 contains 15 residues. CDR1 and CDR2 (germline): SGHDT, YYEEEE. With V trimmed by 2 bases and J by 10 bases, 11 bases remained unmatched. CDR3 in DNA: TGTGCCAGCAGCTTTCGAAACGGGGGGGGACAAGAGCAGTTCTTC. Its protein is CASSFRNGGGQEQFF.

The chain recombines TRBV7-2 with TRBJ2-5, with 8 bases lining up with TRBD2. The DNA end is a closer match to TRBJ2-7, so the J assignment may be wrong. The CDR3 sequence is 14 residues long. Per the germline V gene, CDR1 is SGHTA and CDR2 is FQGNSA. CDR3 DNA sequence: TGTGCCAGCAGCCCAGCAGCGGGGGAGTACGAGCAGTACTTC. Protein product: CASSPAAGEYEQYF.

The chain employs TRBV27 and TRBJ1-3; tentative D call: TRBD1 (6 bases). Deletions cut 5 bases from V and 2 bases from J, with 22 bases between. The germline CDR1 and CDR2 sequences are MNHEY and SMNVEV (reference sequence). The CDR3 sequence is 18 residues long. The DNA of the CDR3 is TGTGCCAGCAGTCAAGGGAACCCTGGGGGGGCCCCTGGAAACACCATATATTTT. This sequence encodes CASSQGNPGGAPGNTIYF.

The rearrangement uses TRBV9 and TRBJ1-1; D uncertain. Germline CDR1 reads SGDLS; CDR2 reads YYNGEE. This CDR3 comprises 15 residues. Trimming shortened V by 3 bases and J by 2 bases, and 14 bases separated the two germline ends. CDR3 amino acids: CASSELPSPNTEAFF. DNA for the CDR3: TGTGCCAGCAGCGAACTTCCTAGCCCAAACACTGAAGCTTTCTTT. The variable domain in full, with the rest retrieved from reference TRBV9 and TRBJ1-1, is DSGVTQTPKHLITATGQRVTLRCSPRSGDLSVYWYQQSLDQGLQFLIQYYNGEERAKGNILERFSAQQFPDLHSELNLSSLELGDSALYFCASSELPSPNTEAFFGQGTRLTVV.

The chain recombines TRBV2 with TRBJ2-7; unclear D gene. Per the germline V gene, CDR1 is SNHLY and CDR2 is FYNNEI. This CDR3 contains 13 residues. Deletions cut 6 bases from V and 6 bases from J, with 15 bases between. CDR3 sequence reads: CASRNSSLGEQYF. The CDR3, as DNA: TGTGCCAGCAGGAACAGCTCCCTAGGCGAGCAGTACTTC.

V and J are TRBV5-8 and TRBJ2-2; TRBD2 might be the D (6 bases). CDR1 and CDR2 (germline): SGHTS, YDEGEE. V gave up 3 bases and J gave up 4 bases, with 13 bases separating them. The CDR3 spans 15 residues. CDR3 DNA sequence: TGTGCCAGCAGCTCCCGGGGACTCGCCACCGGGGAGCTGTTTTTT. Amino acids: CASSSRGLATGELFF.

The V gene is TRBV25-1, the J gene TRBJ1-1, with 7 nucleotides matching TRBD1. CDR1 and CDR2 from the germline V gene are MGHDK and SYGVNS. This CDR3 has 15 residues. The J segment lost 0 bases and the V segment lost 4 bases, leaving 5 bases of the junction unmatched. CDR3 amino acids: CASSGQGGLNTEAFF. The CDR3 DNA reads TGTGCCAGCAGTGGACAGGGTGGGTTGAACACTGAAGCTTTCTTT.

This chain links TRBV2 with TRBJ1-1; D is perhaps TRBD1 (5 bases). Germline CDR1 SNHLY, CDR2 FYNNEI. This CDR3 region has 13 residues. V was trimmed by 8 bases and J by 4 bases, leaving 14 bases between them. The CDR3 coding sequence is TGTGCCAGCTTAGGGGTACTGAGCACTGAAGCTTTCTTT. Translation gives CASLGVLSTEAFF.

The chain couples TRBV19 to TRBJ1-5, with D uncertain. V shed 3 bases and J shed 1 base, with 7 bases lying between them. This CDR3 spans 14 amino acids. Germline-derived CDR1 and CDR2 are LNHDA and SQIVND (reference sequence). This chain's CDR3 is CASSIVSSNQPQHF. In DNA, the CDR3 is TGTGCCAGTAGTATTGTAAGCAGCAATCAGCCCCAGCATTTT.

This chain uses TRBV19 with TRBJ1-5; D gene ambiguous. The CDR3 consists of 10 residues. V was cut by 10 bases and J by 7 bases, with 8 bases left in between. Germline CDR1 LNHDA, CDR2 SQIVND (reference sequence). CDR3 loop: CATGGQPQHF. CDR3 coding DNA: TGTGCCACCGGCGGGCAGCCCCAGCATTTT. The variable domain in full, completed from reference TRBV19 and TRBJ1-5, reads DGGITQSPKYLFRKEGQNVTLSCEQNLNHDAMYWYRQDPGQGLRLIYYSQIVNDFQKGDIAEGYSVSREKKESFPLTVTSAQKNPTAFYLCATGGQPQHFGDGTRLSIL.

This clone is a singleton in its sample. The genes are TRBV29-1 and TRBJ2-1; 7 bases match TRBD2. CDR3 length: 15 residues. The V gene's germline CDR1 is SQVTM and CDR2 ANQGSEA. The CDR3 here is CSIQAGPSSYNEQFF. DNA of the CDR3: TGCAGTATTCAAGCGGGGCCAAGCTCCTACAATGAGCAGTTCTTC.

CDR3 region: CASSQADRGFYEQFF. DNA for the CDR3: TGTGCCAGCAGCCAGGCGGACAGGGGATTCTATGAGCAGTTCTTC. The V gene is TRBV4-2, the J gene TRBJ2-1; 9 bases match TRBD1. CDR1 and CDR2 from the germline V gene are LGHNA and YNFKEQ. V was clipped by 3 bases and J by 8 bases; unmatched bases: 8. There are 15 residues in the CDR3.

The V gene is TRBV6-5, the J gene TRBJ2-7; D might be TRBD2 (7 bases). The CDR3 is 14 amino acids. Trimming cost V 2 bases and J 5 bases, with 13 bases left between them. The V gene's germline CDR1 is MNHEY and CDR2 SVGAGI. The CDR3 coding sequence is TGTGCCAGCAGTTACGCGGGGGCCGAAAACGAGCAGTACTTC. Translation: CASSYAGAENEQYF.

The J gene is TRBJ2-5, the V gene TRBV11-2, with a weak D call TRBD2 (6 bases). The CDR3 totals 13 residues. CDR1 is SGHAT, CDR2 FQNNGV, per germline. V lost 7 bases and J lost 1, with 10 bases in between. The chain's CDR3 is CASTMGGQETQYF. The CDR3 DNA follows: TGTGCCAGCACCATGGGGGGCCAAGAGACCCAGTACTTC. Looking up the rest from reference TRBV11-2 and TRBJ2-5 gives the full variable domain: EAGVAQSPRYKIIEKRQSVAFWCNPISGHATLYWYQQILGQGPKLLIQFQNNGVVDDSQLPKDRFSAERLKGVDSTLKIQPAKLEDSAVYLCASTMGGQETQYFGPGTRLLVL.

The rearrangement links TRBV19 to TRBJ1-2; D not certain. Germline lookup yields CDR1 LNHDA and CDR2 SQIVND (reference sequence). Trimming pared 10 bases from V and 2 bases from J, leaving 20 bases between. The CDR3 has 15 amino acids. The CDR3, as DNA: TGTGCCACCTTACCGACGGGGTATATAAACTATGGCTACACCTTC. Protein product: CATLPTGYINYGYTF.

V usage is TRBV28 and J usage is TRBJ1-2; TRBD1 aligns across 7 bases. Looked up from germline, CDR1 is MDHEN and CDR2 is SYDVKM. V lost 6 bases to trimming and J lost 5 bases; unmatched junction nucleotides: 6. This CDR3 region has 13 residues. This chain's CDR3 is CASSTGAGYGYTF. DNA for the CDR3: TGTGCCAGCAGCACAGGGGCAGGATATGGCTACACCTTC.

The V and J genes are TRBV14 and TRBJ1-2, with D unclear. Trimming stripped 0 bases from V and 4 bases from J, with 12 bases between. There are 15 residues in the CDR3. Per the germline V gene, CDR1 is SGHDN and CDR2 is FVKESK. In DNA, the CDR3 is TGTGCCAGCAGCCAAGAGAGGACCCTATTCTATGGCTACACCTTC. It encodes CASSQERTLFYGYTF.

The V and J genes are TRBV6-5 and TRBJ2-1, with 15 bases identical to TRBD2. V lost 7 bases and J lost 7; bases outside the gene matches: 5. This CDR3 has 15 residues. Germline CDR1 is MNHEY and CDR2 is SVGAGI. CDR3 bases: TGTGCCAGCACCAGGACTAGCGGGGGGGTGAATGAGCAGTTCTTC. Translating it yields CASTRTSGGVNEQFF.

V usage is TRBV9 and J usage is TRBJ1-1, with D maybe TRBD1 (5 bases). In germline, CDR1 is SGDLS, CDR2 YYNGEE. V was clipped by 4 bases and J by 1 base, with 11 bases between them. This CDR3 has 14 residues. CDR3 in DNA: TGTGCCAGCAGCTCCACGACAGAGAACACTGAAGCTTTCTTT. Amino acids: CASSSTTENTEAFF. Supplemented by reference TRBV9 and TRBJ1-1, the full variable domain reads DSGVTQTPKHLITATGQRVTLRCSPRSGDLSVYWYQQSLDQGLQFLIQYYNGEERAKGNILERFSAQQFPDLHSELNLSSLELGDSALYFCASSSTTENTEAFFGQGTRLTVV.